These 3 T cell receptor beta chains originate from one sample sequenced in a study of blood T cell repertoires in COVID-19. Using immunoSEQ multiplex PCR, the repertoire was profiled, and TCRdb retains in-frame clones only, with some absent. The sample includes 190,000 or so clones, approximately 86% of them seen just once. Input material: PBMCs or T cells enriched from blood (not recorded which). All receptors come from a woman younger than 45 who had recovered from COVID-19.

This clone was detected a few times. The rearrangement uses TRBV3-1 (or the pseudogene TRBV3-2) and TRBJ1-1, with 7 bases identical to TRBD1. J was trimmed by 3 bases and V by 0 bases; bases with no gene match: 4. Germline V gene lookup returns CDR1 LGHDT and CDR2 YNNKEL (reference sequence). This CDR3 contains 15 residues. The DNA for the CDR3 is TGTGCCAGCAGCCAAGATATGGACAGGCACACTGAAGCTTTCTTT. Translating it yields CASSQDMDRHTEAFF.

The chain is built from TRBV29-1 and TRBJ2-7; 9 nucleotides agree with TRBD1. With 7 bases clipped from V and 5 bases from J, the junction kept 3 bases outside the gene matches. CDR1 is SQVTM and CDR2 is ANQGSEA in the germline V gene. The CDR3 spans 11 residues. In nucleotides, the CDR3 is TGCAGCGGGGGACAGGGCAACGAGCAGTACTTC. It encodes CSGGQGNEQYF.

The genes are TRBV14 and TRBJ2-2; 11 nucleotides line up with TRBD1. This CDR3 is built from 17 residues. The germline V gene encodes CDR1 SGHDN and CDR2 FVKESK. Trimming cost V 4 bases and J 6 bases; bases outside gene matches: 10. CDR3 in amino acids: CASSRRDRGILAGELFF. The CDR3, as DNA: TGTGCCAGCAGCCGCCGGGACAGGGGGATTTTGGCCGGGGAGCTGTTTTTT.